This T cell receptor (beta chain) was found in a study of breast tumors, draining lymph nodes, adjacent tissues. Germline V gives CDR1 SNHLY, CDR2 FYNNEI. The CDR3 extends over 14 amino acids. The germline V and J ends were trimmed by 6 bases and 2 bases, with 11 bases remaining between them. TCRdb used MiXCR to reprocess the multiplex PCR reads, holding one entry per CDR3 protein. The table records about 270,000 distinct CDR3 sequences, about 30% of them present only once. Axillary draining lymph nodes of breast cancer patients supplied the node samples. This clonotype was seen repeatedly, ten times or more.

This chain joins TRBV2 and TRBJ1-5; no reliable D call. This clonotype originated in a female donor with breast cancer. Some clones in this sample may be carry-over from other donors' samples. The material sequenced was axillary lymph node tissue. The DNA of the CDR3 is TGTGCCAGCAGGAGTCAGACCCGCAATCAGCCCCAGCATTTT. Translated, it gives CASRSQTRNQPQHF.